This T cell receptor beta chain was captured by sequencing in a study of T cell repertoires and HLA-DP antigens. Across the study: Transduced HeLa cells presented HLA-DP to CD4+ T cells. Versus self, one alloantigen differed at one groove amino acid, the other at roughly ten. Broader study findings: The CD4+ repertoire was not split into naive and memory.

The PCR primers covered 54 TRBV and 13 TRBJ segments. Clones were sequenced by immunoSEQ multiplex PCR, and TCRdb holds only the in-frame ones, with some missing. Of approximately 73,000 clones listed, roughly 75% were seen once; the top ten hold 1.6%. CDR3 length equals 14 residues. CDR1 MNHNS and CDR2 SASEGT come from the germline V gene. The V end lost 8 bases, the J end lost 8 bases, and 20 bases lay between the germline ends. Comments on this clone: Its antigen is currently unknown.

The sequenced material came from CD4+ T cells from PBMCs. This receptor was identified in a man aged 60 to 75 in good health and CMV-seronegative. The rearrangement links TRBV6-1 to TRBJ2-3; D is tentatively TRBD1 or TRBD2 (6 bases each). CDR3 nucleotides: TGTGCCAGCGAACCGTCGGGGGCCATTGGTACGCAGTATTTT. Translation: CASEPSGAIGTQYF.